This T cell receptor beta chain was recovered during a study of technical replicates of blood from a handful of donors. The ends lost 8 bases at V and 2 bases at J; junction bases unmatched: 11. Germline CDR1 reads MNHEY; CDR2 reads SMNVEV (reference sequence). The CDR3 is made up of 17 amino acids. Repertoires were generated with immunoSEQ multiplex PCR, while TCRdb's copy carries only in-frame clones and drops some. Of more than 65,000 clones in the sample, around 95% are singletons; the top ten hold approximately 0.22%. Sample: T cells isolated from PBMCs. The sequence derives from a human donor in good health. The chain is built from TRBV27 and TRBJ2-7, with 14 bases aligning to TRBD2. The chain's CDR3 is CASHRPGLAGGPYEQYF. CDR3 DNA: TGTGCCAGCCACCGTCCCGGACTAGCGGGAGGTCCCTACGAGCAGTACTTC.